This T cell receptor beta chain was identified in a study of blood T cells in healthy people across ages. Broader study findings: Considered underestimates were the diversity estimates obtained from one million T cells.

Then a second PCR, running about 7 to 11 cycles, was carried out with a sample-barcoded 5' primer and a J-beta primer mix. Sequencing of every sample gave 2.5 million or more CDR3-containing paired-end reads. A single record per CDR3 protein comes from TCRdb applying MiXCR to the 5' RACE reads. The sample consists of approximately 360,000 distinct CDR3 sequences, about 55% of them appearing once. The CDR3 is 15 residues long. In germline, CDR1 is SGHAT, CDR2 FQNNGV. The junction had 6 bases not matched to a gene; V was cut back by 5 bases and J by 8 bases. Concerning this clonotype: The target antigen is unknown.

The sample taken for sequencing was blood. This chain connects TRBV11-2 to TRBJ2-1, with TRBD2 identical over 13 bases. The clonotype was recovered from a man aged 55 to 70 in good health. CDR3 nucleotide sequence: TGTGCCAGCAGCGCCGGGACTAGCGGGAACTATGAGCAGTTCTTC. This sequence encodes CASSAGTSGNYEQFF.